This T cell receptor (beta chain) was profiled in a study of T cell repertoires in cytomegalovirus infection. Whole-study context: A matching HLA type, together with CMV infection, was signaled by public TCR beta signatures.

Comment on this clonotype: The target antigen is unknown.

Study-level results: Within the response measured ex vivo, HLA-C-restricted CMV-specific TCR beta clonotypes were dominant. Cumulated frequencies of public TCR beta families served to identify carriers of CMV plus the relevant HLA.

TCRdb fed the reads into MiXCR, producing one record per CDR3 protein. This sample has under 850,000 distinct CDR3 sequences; 35% to 45% occur once, and the top ten carry about 2.8%. CDR1 is SGHRS and CDR2 is YFSETQ in the germline V gene. Germline trimming cut 0 bases from V and 3 bases from J; bases unmatched to any gene: 4. The CDR3 runs to 15 residues. The source is a human donor in good health (CMV status not recorded). Some clones in this sample may be carry-over from other donors' samples. The sample comprised PBMCs. J is TRBJ2-7 and V is TRBV5-1, with 9 bases matching TRBD2. This CDR3 reads CASSLGLAAFYEQYF. DNA for the CDR3: TGCGCCAGCAGCTTGGGACTAGCGGCTTTCTACGAGCAGTACTTC.